This TCR beta chain was profiled in a study of T-cell reconstitution after alpha-beta-depleted transplantation in children. Study conclusions and caveats: Several patients had high TCRbeta diversity at day 60; it came from surviving recipient T cells and thymic progenitors.

The table lists this clonotype with a few counts. Its specificity is not known. The CDR3 loop spans 16 amino acids. The germline gives CDR1 SGHRS, CDR2 YFSETQ. Germline trimming cut 4 bases from V and 2 bases from J; bases unmatched to any gene: 6. Molecular barcoding with unique molecular identifiers was used for the TCRbeta library. TCRdb fed the PCR reads into MiXCR, producing one record per CDR3 protein. The sample comprises around 200,000 distinct CDR3 sequences, around 8.4% of which are singletons, and under 40% rests with the top ten. This sequence was found in a male patient aged 2 to 10 who had a stem cell transplant for acute myeloid leukemia, so the T cells may come from the graft donor. This material consisted of PBMCs, mostly from graft donor cells, taken 360 days after TCRalphabeta/CD19-depleted stem cell transplant. The chain carries TRBV5-1 and TRBJ2-4; 10 bases fit TRBD2. The CDR3 DNA reads as TGCGCCAGCAGCCCCGGGACTAGCGTTACCAAAAACATTCAGTACTTC. Amino acids: CASSPGTSVTKNIQYF. The full variable domain, with the rest looked up from reference TRBV5-1 and TRBJ2-4, is KAGVTQTPRYLIKTRGQQVTLSCSPISGHRSVSWYQQTPGQGLQFLFEYFSETQRNKGNFPGRFSGRQFSNSRSEMNVSTLELGDSALYLCASSPGTSVTKNIQYFGAGTRLSVL.